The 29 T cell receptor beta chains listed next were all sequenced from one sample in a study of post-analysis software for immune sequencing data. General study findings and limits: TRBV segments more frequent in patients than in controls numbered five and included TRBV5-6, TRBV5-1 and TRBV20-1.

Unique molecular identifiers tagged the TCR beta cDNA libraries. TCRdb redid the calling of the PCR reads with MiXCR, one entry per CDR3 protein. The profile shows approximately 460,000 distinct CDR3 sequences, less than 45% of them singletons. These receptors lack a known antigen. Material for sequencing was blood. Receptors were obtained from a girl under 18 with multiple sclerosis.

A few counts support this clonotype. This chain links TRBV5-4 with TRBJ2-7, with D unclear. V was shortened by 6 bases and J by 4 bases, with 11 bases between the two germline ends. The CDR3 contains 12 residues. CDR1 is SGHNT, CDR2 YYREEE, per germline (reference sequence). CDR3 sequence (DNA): TGTGCCAGCACCTATTTTGAGTACGAGCAGTACTTC. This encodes CASTYFEYEQYF.

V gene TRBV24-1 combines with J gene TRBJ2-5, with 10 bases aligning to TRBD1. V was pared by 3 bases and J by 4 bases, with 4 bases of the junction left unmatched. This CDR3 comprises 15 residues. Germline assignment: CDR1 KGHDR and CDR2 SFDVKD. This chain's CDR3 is CATSDGQGEGETQYF. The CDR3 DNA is TGTGCCACCAGTGATGGACAGGGGGAAGGAGAGACCCAGTACTTC.

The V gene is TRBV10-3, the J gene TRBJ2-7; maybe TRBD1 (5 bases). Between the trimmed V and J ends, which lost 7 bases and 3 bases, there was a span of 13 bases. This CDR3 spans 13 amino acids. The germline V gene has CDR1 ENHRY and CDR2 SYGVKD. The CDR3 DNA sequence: TGTGCCATCAAGGTGCCCAGGGACTACGAGCAGTACTTC. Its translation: CAIKVPRDYEQYF.

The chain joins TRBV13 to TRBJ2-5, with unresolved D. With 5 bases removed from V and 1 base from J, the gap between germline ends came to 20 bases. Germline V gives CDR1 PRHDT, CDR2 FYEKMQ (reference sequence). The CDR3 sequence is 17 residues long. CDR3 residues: CASSPQISANPQETQYF. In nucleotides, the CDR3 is TGTGCCAGCAGCCCCCAAATCTCCGCAAACCCCCAAGAGACCCAGTACTTC.

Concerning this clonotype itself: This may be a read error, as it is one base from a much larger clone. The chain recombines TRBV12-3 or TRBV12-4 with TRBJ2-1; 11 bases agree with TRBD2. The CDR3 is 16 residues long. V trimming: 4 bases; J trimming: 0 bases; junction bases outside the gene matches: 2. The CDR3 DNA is TGTGCCAGCAGTTACGGGACTAGCGGCTCCTACAATGAGCAGTTCTTC. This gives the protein CASSYGTSGSYNEQFF.

CDR3 nucleotides: TGCAGTGCTAGAACGCTAGCGGGGGAATCCTACAATGAGCAGTTCTTC. Its translation: CSARTLAGESYNEQFF. V and J are TRBV20-1 and TRBJ2-1; 10 positions agree with TRBD2. The CDR3 has 16 residues. Germline trimming cut 2 bases from V and 1 base from J; bases unmatched to any gene: 5. Germline V gives CDR1 DFQATT, CDR2 SNEGSKA (reference sequence).

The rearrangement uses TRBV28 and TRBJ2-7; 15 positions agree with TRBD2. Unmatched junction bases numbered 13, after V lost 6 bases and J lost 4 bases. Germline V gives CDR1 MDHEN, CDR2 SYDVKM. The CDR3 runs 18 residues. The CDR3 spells CASRPGLAGGLFKYEQYF. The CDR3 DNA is TGTGCCAGCAGGCCTGGACTAGCGGGAGGGCTCTTTAAATACGAGCAGTACTTC.

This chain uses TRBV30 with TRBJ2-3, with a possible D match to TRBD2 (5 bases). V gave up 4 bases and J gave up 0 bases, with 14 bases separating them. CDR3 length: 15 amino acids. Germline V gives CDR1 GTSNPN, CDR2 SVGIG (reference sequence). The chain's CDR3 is CAWTSLLASTDTQYF. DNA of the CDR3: TGTGCCTGGACTTCACTTCTAGCTAGCACAGATACGCAGTATTTT.

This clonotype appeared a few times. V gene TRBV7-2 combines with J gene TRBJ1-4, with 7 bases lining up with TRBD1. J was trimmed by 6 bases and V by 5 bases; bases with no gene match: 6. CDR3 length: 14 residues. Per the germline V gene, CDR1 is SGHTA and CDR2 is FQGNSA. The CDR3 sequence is CASSQTGLDEKLFF. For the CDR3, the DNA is TGTGCCAGCAGCCAGACAGGGCTGGATGAAAAACTGTTTTTT.

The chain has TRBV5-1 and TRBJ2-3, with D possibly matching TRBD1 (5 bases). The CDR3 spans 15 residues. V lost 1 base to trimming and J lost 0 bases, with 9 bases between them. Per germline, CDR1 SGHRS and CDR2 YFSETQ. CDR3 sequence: CASSLNRLSTDTQYF. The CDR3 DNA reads TGCGCCAGCAGCTTGAACAGGCTTAGCACAGATACGCAGTATTTT.

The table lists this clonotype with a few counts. The CDR3 is CASSLSREGYNEQFF. CDR3 DNA sequence: TGTGCCAGCAGCTTAAGTCGGGAGGGGTACAATGAGCAGTTCTTC. V usage is TRBV7-3 and J usage is TRBJ2-1, with 8 nucleotides matching TRBD2. CDR3 length: 15 amino acids. Germline V lookup: CDR1 SGHTA, CDR2 FQGTGA. Trimming took 1 base from V and 4 from J; bases not matched to a gene: 3.

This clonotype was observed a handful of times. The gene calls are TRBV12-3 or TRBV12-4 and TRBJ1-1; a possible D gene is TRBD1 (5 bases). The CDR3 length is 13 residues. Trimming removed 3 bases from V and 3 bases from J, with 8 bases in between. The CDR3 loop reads CASSLGRHTEAFF. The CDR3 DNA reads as TGTGCCAGCAGTTTGGGGCGGCACACTGAAGCTTTCTTT.

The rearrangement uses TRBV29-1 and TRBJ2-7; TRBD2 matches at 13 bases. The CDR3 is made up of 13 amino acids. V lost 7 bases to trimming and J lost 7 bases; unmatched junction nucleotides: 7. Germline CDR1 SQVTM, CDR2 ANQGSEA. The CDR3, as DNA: TGCAGCGCGAGGACTAGCGGGAGCAATGAGCAGTACTTC. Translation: CSARTSGSNEQYF.

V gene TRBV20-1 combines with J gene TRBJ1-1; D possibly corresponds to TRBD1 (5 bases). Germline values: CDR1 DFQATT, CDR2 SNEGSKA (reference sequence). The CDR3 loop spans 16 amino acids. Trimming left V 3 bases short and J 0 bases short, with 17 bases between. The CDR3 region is CSASGQGEGLNTEAFF. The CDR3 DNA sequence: TGCAGTGCTAGTGGGCAGGGAGAGGGTTTGAACACTGAAGCTTTCTTT.

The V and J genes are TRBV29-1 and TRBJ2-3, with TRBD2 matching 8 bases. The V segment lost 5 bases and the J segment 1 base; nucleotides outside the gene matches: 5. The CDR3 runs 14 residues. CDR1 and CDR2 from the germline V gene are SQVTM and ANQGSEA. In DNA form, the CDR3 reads TGCAGCGTTAGGGATAGCGGGGGCACAGATACGCAGTATTTT. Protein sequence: CSVRDSGGTDTQYF.

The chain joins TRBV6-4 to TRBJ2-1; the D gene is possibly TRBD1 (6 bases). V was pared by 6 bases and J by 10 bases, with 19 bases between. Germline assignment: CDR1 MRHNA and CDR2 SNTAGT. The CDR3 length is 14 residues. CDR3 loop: CASSPDRIGNEQFF. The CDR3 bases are TGTGCCAGCAGCCCAGACAGGATAGGGAACGAGCAGTTCTTC.

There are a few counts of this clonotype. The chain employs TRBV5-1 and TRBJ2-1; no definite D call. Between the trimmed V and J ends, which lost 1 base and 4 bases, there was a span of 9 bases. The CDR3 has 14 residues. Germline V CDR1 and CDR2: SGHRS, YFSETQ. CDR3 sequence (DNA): TGCGCCAGCAGCTTGTTGGAGCTTTACAATGAGCAGTTCTTC. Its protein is CASSLLELYNEQFF.

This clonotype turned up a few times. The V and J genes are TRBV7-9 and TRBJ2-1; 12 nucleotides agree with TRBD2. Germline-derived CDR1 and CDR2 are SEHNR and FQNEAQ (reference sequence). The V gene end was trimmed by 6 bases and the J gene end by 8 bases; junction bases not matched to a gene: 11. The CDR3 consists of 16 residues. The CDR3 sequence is CASSSLTSGSRHEQFF. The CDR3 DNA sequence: TGTGCCAGCAGTTCCTTGACTAGCGGGAGTCGTCATGAGCAGTTCTTC.

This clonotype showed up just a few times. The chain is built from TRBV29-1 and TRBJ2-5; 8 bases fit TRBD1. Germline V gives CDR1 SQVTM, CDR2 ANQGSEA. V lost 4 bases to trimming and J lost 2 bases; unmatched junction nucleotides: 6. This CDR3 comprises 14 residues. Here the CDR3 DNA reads TGCAGCGTTGCAGGGGGCAGGGGGCAAGAGACCCAGTACTTC. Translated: CSVAGGRGQETQYF.

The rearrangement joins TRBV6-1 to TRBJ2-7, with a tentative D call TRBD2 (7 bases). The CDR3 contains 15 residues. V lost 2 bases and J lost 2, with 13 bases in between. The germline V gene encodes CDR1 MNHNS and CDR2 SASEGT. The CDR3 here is CASSERGGAPYEQYF. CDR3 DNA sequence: TGTGCCAGCAGTGAAAGGGGGGGCGCCCCCTACGAGCAGTACTTC.

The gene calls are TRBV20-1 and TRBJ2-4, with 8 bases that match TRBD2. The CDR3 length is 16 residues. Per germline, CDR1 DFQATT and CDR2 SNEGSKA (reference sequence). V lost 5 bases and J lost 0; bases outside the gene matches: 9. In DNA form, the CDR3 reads TGCAGTGCTTCAATTAGCGGGATGCTAGCCAAAAACATTCAGTACTTC. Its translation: CSASISGMLAKNIQYF.

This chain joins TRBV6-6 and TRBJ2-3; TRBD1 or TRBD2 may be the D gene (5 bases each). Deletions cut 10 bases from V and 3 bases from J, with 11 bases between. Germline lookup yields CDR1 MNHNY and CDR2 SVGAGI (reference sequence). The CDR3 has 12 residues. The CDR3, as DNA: TGTGCCACCACGGGGCATACAGATACGCAGTATTTT. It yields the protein CATTGHTDTQYF.

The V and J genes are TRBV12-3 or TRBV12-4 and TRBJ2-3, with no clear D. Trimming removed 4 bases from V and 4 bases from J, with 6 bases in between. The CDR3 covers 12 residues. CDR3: CASSSDADTQYF. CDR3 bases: TGTGCCAGCAGTTCGGACGCAGATACGCAGTATTTT.

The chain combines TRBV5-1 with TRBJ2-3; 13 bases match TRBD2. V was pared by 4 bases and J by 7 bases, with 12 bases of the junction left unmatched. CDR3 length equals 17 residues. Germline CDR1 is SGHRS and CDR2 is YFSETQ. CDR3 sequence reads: CASSRDSGTSGTYTQYF. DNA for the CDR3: TGCGCCAGCAGCCGGGACTCCGGGACTAGCGGGACCTATACGCAGTATTTT.

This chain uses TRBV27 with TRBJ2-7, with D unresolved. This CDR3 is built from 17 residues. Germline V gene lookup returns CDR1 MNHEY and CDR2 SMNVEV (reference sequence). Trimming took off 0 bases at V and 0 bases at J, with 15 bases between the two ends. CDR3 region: CASSLSPPSSSSYEQYF. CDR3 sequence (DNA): TGTGCCAGCAGTTTATCGCCCCCCAGCTCGAGCTCCTACGAGCAGTACTTC.

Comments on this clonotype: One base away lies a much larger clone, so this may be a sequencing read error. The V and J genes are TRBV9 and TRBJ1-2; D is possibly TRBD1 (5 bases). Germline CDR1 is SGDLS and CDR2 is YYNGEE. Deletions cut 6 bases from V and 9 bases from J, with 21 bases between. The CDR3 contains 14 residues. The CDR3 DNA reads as TGTGCCAGCAACGAGTATCGGGGGAAGGTTAGCTACACCTTC. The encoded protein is CASNEYRGKVSYTF.

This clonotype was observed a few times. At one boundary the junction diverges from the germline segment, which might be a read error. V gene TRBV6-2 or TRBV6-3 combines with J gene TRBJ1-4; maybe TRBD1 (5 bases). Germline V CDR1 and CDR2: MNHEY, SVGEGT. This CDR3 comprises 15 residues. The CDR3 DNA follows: TGTGCCAGTAGTTACTCAGGGAGAAGTAATGAAAAACTGTTTTTT. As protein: CASSYSGRSNEKLFF.

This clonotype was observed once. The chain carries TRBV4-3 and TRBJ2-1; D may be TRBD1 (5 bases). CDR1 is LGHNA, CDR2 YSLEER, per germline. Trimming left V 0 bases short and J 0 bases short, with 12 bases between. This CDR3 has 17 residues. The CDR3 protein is CASSQDRDLGSYNEQFF. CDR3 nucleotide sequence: TGCGCCAGCAGCCAAGACAGGGATTTGGGCTCCTACAATGAGCAGTTCTTC.

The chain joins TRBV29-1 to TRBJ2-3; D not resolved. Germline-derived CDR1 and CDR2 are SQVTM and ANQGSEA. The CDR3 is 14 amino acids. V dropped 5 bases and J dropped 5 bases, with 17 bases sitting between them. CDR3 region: CSVPSDEYLDTQYF. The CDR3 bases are TGCAGCGTTCCTTCGGACGAGTACTTAGATACGCAGTATTTT.